The 21 T cell receptor beta chains given below trace back to one sample, sequenced in a study of blood T cells in healthy people across ages. A sample-barcoded 5' primer and a J-beta primer mix were used in a second PCR of about 7 to 12 cycles. MiXCR, applied by TCRdb to the 5' RACE reads, yields one record per CDR3 protein. The sample holds more than 550,000 distinct CDR3 sequences, about 20% seen once. Input material: blood. The receptors shown here come from a man between 70 and 80 years old in good health.

With respect to this clonotype: A much more abundant neighbour one base away suggests this may be a read error. The chain employs TRBV3-1 and TRBJ2-5; D gene uncertain. The CDR3 covers 11 residues. The ends were cut back, 1 base at V and 6 bases at J, with 3 bases in the middle. Germline CDR1 is LGHDT and CDR2 is YNNKEL (reference sequence). This CDR3 reads CASSQVQTQYF. The CDR3 DNA follows: TGTGCCAGCAGCCAAGTTCAGACCCAGTACTTC.

This clonotype was observed a few times. The chain employs TRBV6-6 and TRBJ2-6; no firm D call. Germline values: CDR1 MNHNY, CDR2 SVGAGI (reference sequence). The CDR3 is made up of 15 amino acids. V lost 6 bases and J lost 0, with 9 bases in between. CDR3 loop: CASREVNSGANVLTF. The CDR3 coding sequence is TGTGCCAGCAGGGAAGTGAACTCTGGGGCCAACGTCCTGACTTTC.

The genes are TRBV27 and TRBJ2-5, with 9 bases matching TRBD1. This CDR3 comprises 13 residues. Germline-derived CDR1 and CDR2 are MNHEY and SMNVEV (reference sequence). With V trimmed by 8 bases and J by 5 bases, 6 bases remained unmatched. The CDR3 nucleotides are TGTGCCAGCGGCCGGGACAGGGTCGAGACCCAGTACTTC. It encodes CASGRDRVETQYF.

Only a few counts were recorded for this clonotype. The chain has TRBV29-1 and TRBJ1-1, with no clear D. CDR3 size: 13 residues. V lost 1 base to trimming and J lost 1 base, with 7 bases between them. CDR1 is SQVTM and CDR2 is ANQGSEA in the germline V gene. CDR3 nucleotide sequence: TGCAGCGTTGAAGGGTCCGCGAACACTGAAGCTTTCTTT. Translated, it gives CSVEGSANTEAFF.

This clonotype appeared a few times. A read error may account for a junction end that differs from germline. V is TRBV4-3 and J is TRBJ1-2; 9 positions agree with TRBD1. The V gene's germline CDR1 is LGHNA and CDR2 YSLEER. The CDR3 contains 15 residues. CDR3 amino acids: CASSQPDRGSIGHTF. In DNA form, the CDR3 reads TGCGCCAGCAGCCAACCGGACAGGGGCTCTATTGGCCACACCTTC.

This clonotype showed up just a few times. This chain connects TRBV9 to TRBJ1-1; D ambiguous. This CDR3 spans 10 amino acids. CDR1 and CDR2 (germline): SGDLS, YYNGEE. The germline V and J ends were trimmed by 4 bases and 11 bases, with 9 bases remaining between them. The CDR3 coding sequence is TGTGCCAGCAGCCGTATGAGGGCTTTCTTT. Its protein product is CASSRMRAFF.

The J gene is TRBJ2-5, the V gene TRBV11-2; 11 bases align to TRBD2. The CDR3 spans 16 residues. V was pared by 5 bases and J by 5 bases, with 10 bases of the junction left unmatched. CDR1 is SGHAT, CDR2 FQNNGV, per germline. CDR3 residues: CASSALLAGVGETQYF. CDR3 nucleotide sequence: TGTGCCAGCAGCGCCCTACTAGCGGGAGTAGGGGAGACCCAGTACTTC.

This rearrangement joins TRBV11-2 to TRBJ2-4, with 8 bases that match TRBD1. This CDR3 has 14 residues. Germline values: CDR1 SGHAT, CDR2 FQNNGV. The trim removed 0 bases at V and 7 bases at J, leaving 2 bases unmatched. CDR3 DNA: TGTGCCAGCAGCTTAGATAGGACAGGGAACATTCAGTACTTC. Translating it yields CASSLDRTGNIQYF.

The sample holds a few counts of this clonotype. The chain employs TRBV20-1 and TRBJ2-3; possibly TRBD2 for D (6 bases). V was cut by 3 bases and J by 8 bases, with 24 bases left in between. CDR3 length: 16 amino acids. Germline V gene sequence: CDR1 DFQATT, CDR2 SNEGSKA (reference sequence). The CDR3 DNA sequence: TGCAGTGCTAGGGTTGCGGGACTGTCGGAGGTTGGTACGCAGTATTTT. It codes for CSARVAGLSEVGTQYF.

V and J are TRBV18 and TRBJ2-5, with 7 bases that match TRBD2. There are 18 residues in the CDR3. Germline CDR1 and CDR2: KGHSH and LQKENI. V trimming: 4 bases; J trimming: 4 bases; junction bases outside the gene matches: 18. This CDR3 is CASSREQFRGRAGETQYF. In nucleotides, the CDR3 is TGTGCCAGCTCACGTGAGCAGTTTCGAGGGAGGGCCGGAGAGACCCAGTACTTC.

The chain joins TRBV7-2 to TRBJ2-1, with 9 bases matching TRBD2. J lost 6 bases, V lost 5 bases, and 14 bases had no gene match. This CDR3 is built from 17 residues. CDR1 is SGHTA, CDR2 FQGNSA, per germline. CDR3 loop: CASSARGSGGLFNEQFF. CDR3 bases: TGTGCCAGCAGCGCCCGGGGTAGCGGGGGCTTATTCAATGAGCAGTTCTTC.

This clonotype was observed a handful of times. The gene calls are TRBV5-6 and TRBJ2-2; unclear D gene. Trimming cost V 3 bases and J 3 bases, with 15 bases left between them. Germline V gene sequence: CDR1 SGHDT, CDR2 YYEEEE. The CDR3 is 16 amino acids. This chain's CDR3 is CASSSPFDIDTGELFF. The CDR3 nucleotides read TGTGCCAGCAGCTCCCCGTTTGACATAGACACCGGGGAGCTGTTTTTT.

The chain joins TRBV13 to TRBJ2-5, with 8 bases that match TRBD2. The J call is uncertain, as TRBJ2-1 better fits the DNA end. Germline V gene data show CDR1 as PRHDT and CDR2 as FYEKMQ (reference sequence). This CDR3 is built from 17 residues. This CDR3 is CASSPNRGGSGYNEQFF. In DNA form, the CDR3 reads TGTGCCAGCAGCCCAAACCGGGGGGGTTCAGGCTACAATGAGCAGTTCTTC.

The CDR3 reads CASSLIGTRGFNEQFF. The CDR3 DNA follows: TGCGCCAGCAGCTTGATAGGGACTAGGGGCTTCAATGAGCAGTTCTTC. The chain links TRBV5-1 to TRBJ2-1; TRBD2 matches 8 bases. J was trimmed by 6 bases and V by 1 base; bases with no gene match: 9. Germline CDR1 SGHRS, CDR2 YFSETQ. This CDR3 has 16 amino acids. The whole variable domain, filled in from reference TRBV5-1 and TRBJ2-1, reads KAGVTQTPRYLIKTRGQQVTLSCSPISGHRSVSWYQQTPGQGLQFLFEYFSETQRNKGNFPGRFSGRQFSNSRSEMNVSTLELGDSALYLCASSLIGTRGFNEQFFGPGTRLTVL.

J is TRBJ2-5 and V is TRBV21-1; the tabulated D call, TRBD1, remains unverified against the DNA. TRBV21-1 is a pseudogene locus. The CDR3 has 18 residues. CDR3: CASSKKGLGGGYQETQYF. In DNA form, the CDR3 reads TGTGCCAGCAGCAAAAAGGGGTTGGGCGGGGGGTACCAAGAGACCCAGTACTTC.

This clonotype was detected only a few times. The chain recombines TRBV7-2 with TRBJ2-6; D is undetermined. CDR3 size: 15 residues. V dropped 4 bases and J dropped 1 base, with 8 bases sitting between them. Germline values: CDR1 SGHTA, CDR2 FQGNSA. In DNA, the CDR3 is TGTGCCAGCAGCTCTTCAGTATCTGGGGCCAACGTCCTGACTTTC. Amino acid sequence: CASSSSVSGANVLTF. Filled out from reference TRBV7-2 and TRBJ2-6, the complete variable domain reads GAGVSQSPSNKVTEKGKDVELRCDPISGHTALYWYRQSLGQGLEFLIYFQGNSAPDKSGLPSDRFSAERTGGSVSTLTIQRTQQEDSAVYLCASSSSVSGANVLTFGAGSRLTVL.

This clonotype was seen a few times. The chain is built from TRBV12-5 and TRBJ2-1; a possible D gene is TRBD1 (5 bases). With the DNA end fitting TRBJ2-5 better, the J assignment may be wrong. Germline V lookup: CDR1 LGHNT, CDR2 FRNRAP. The CDR3 is 14 residues long. This chain's CDR3 is CASGLAQGWETQYF. As DNA, the CDR3 is TGTGCTAGTGGTTTGGCCCAGGGTTGGGAGACCCAGTACTTC.

This clonotype was observed at least ten times. The V gene is TRBV7-9, the J gene TRBJ1-1; D is unresolved. The CDR3 extends over 11 amino acids. Germline loops: CDR1 SEHNR, CDR2 FQNEAQ (reference sequence). Deletions cut 2 bases from V and 4 bases from J, with 2 bases between. The CDR3 region is CASSLSTEAFF. The CDR3 DNA is TGTGCCAGCAGCTTAAGCACTGAAGCTTTCTTT.

The chain employs TRBV9 and TRBJ2-7; weak D call: TRBD2 (6 bases). V shed 4 bases and J shed 3 bases, with 17 bases lying between them. The CDR3 is made up of 15 amino acids. Germline V gives CDR1 SGDLS, CDR2 YYNGEE. CDR3 sequence reads: CASSTGRGSYYEQYF. The CDR3 DNA reads as TGTGCCAGCAGCACCGGACGGGGGTCCTACTACGAGCAGTACTTC.

This clonotype was detected only a few times. The chain employs TRBV6-6 and TRBJ2-1; the D is unclear. The CDR3 runs 12 residues. Trimming shortened V by 6 bases and J by 9 bases, and 12 bases separated the two germline ends. Germline CDR1 and CDR2: MNHNY and SVGAGI (reference sequence). The CDR3 region is CASSPRSTEQFF. The CDR3 DNA follows: TGTGCCAGCAGCCCCCGGAGCACTGAGCAGTTCTTC.

The V and J genes are TRBV5-1 and TRBJ1-2; 7 nucleotides match TRBD1. The J segment lost 8 bases and the V segment lost 4 bases, leaving 8 bases of the junction unmatched. The CDR3 is 13 amino acids. Germline V gene sequence: CDR1 SGHRS, CDR2 YFSETQ. CDR3 coding DNA: TGCGCCAGCAGCCCTGAAGGGACAGCCGGCTACACCTTC. Residues: CASSPEGTAGYTF.